These 13 T cell receptor beta chains came from one sample sequenced in a study of T cell responses to AZD1222 COVID-19 vaccine. Generated by immunoSEQ multiplex PCR, the TCRdb table keeps only in-frame clones and is missing some. This table has fewer than 200,000 clones, approximately 90% appearing once. Specimen: peripheral blood, collected on day 0 of AZD1222 vaccination. Every receptor here comes from an adult in good health.

This rearrangement joins TRBV6-5 to TRBJ2-7; possibly TRBD2 for D (6 bases). The CDR3 is 15 residues long. The V end was cut by 0 bases, the J end by 6 bases, with 15 bases between. Germline V lookup: CDR1 MNHEY, CDR2 SVGAGI. The CDR3 DNA reads TGTGCCAGCAGTTACTCGACGGGGGAAGCTATCGAGCAGTACTTC. Translating it yields CASSYSTGEAIEQYF.

The chain employs TRBV27 and TRBJ2-3, with TRBD2 matching 7 bases. CDR1 is MNHEY, CDR2 SMNVEV, per germline (reference sequence). Unmatched junction bases numbered 5, after V lost 8 bases and J lost 6 bases. The CDR3 has 12 residues. As DNA, the CDR3 is TGTGCCAGCGGCGGACTAGGCGATACGCAGTATTTT. Its protein is CASGGLGDTQYF.

The chain recombines TRBV15 with TRBJ2-7, with 8 positions matching TRBD1. CDR1 is LNHNV, CDR2 YYDKDF, per germline (reference sequence). The CDR3 is 15 residues long. Trimming at V came to 1 base and at J to 4 bases, leaving 6 bases not matched to a gene. CDR3 sequence reads: CATSRGDRGLYEQYF. As DNA, the CDR3 is TGTGCCACCAGCAGAGGAGACAGGGGTTTATACGAGCAGTACTTC.

This chain uses TRBV7-2 with TRBJ1-2; 10 positions match TRBD1. CDR1 is SGHTA, CDR2 FQGNSA, per germline. Losses at the gene ends were 5 bases for V and 6 bases for J; bases not matched to a gene: 9. This CDR3 is built from 15 residues. This CDR3 reads CASSQRDRGRNGYTF. The CDR3 DNA sequence: TGTGCCAGCAGCCAACGGGACAGGGGAAGGAATGGCTACACCTTC. The full variable domain, rest sourced from reference TRBV7-2 and TRBJ1-2, is GAGVSQSPSNKVTEKGKDVELRCDPISGHTALYWYRQSLGQGLEFLIYFQGNSAPDKSGLPSDRFSAERTGGSVSTLTIQRTQQEDSAVYLCASSQRDRGRNGYTFGSGTRLTVV.

The V gene is TRBV4-2, the J gene TRBJ2-7; tentative D call: TRBD2 (5 bases). Looked up from germline, CDR1 is LGHNA and CDR2 is YNFKEQ. The CDR3 has 13 residues. Deletions cut 3 bases from V and 1 base from J, with 7 bases between. CDR3 in amino acids: CASSQGSSYEQYF. CDR3 bases: TGTGCCAGCAGCCAGGGGAGTTCCTACGAGCAGTACTTC.

The V and J genes are TRBV18 and TRBJ2-7; 10 bases line up with TRBD2. Germline lookup yields CDR1 KGHSH and CDR2 LQKENI. The CDR3 spans 15 residues. V shed 5 bases, J shed 3 bases, and the junction held 7 bases outside the gene matches. CDR3 loop: CASSETSGLDYEQYF. CDR3 bases: TGTGCCAGCTCAGAGACTAGCGGGTTGGACTACGAGCAGTACTTC.

The table lists this clone with a count of one. The chain carries TRBV12-5 and TRBJ2-3; D not resolved. CDR1 and CDR2 (germline): LGHNT, FRNRAP. This CDR3 is 16 amino acids long. Trimming left V 8 bases short and J 1 base short, with 19 bases between. In nucleotides, the CDR3 is TGTGCTAGTTCGAAATCCCTGGGTTGGGGCACAGATACGCAGTATTTT. Translated: CASSKSLGWGTDTQYF.

This clone was detected only once. The chain employs TRBV11-2 and TRBJ2-3; D not resolved. Trimming removed 4 bases from V and 1 base from J, with 6 bases in between. Germline V gene lookup returns CDR1 SGHAT and CDR2 FQNNGV. This CDR3 is built from 13 residues. CDR3 amino acids: CASSSPGTDTQYF. CDR3 nucleotides: TGTGCCAGCAGCTCGCCTGGCACAGATACGCAGTATTTT. The full variable domain, in which reference TRBV11-2 and TRBJ2-3 provide the parts outside the CDR3, is EAGVAQSPRYKIIEKRQSVAFWCNPISGHATLYWYQQILGQGPKLLIQFQNNGVVDDSQLPKDRFSAERLKGVDSTLKIQPAKLEDSAVYLCASSSPGTDTQYFGPGTRLTVL.

This clone turned up a few times. The J gene is TRBJ1-1, the V gene TRBV3-1 (or the pseudogene TRBV3-2), with unresolved D. Germline V gene sequence: CDR1 LGHDT, CDR2 YNNKEL (reference sequence). This CDR3 spans 13 amino acids. The V and J ends lost 4 bases and 8 bases respectively, with 14 bases between them. The CDR3 region has the DNA TGTGCCAGCAGCCGCACCGAGGGCGGGGAAGCTTTCTTT. Translating gives CASSRTEGGEAFF.

J is TRBJ1-1 and V is TRBV6-2 or TRBV6-3; D may be TRBD1 (5 bases). The V gene's germline CDR1 is MNHEY and CDR2 SVGEGT. This CDR3 has 14 residues. Trimming removed 2 bases at V and 3 bases at J, with 10 bases between. CDR3 amino acids: CASSYQWGDTEAFF. CDR3 in DNA: TGTGCCAGCAGTTACCAGTGGGGGGACACTGAAGCTTTCTTT.

J is TRBJ1-3 and V is TRBV19, with 7 positions matching TRBD1. The CDR3 sequence is 14 residues long. Germline loops: CDR1 LNHDA, CDR2 SQIVND (reference sequence). The V gene end was trimmed by 6 bases and the J gene end by 1 base; junction bases not matched to a gene: 3. In DNA form, the CDR3 reads TGTGCCAGTAGCTCGACAGGGTCTGGAAACACCATATATTTT. Translated, it gives CASSSTGSGNTIYF. Together with reference TRBV19 and TRBJ1-3, the CDR3 gives the full variable domain: DGGITQSPKYLFRKEGQNVTLSCEQNLNHDAMYWYRQDPGQGLRLIYYSQIVNDFQKGDIAEGYSVSREKKESFPLTVTSAQKNPTAFYLCASSSTGSGNTIYFGEGSWLTVV.

J is TRBJ1-2 and V is TRBV24-1, with D possibly matching TRBD1 (5 bases). Germline V CDR1 and CDR2: KGHDR, SFDVKD. This CDR3 comprises 14 residues. Trimming pared 9 bases from V and 2 bases from J, leaving 15 bases between. Written as DNA, the CDR3 is TGTGCCACCGCCCGGAAGGGGCTGAACTATGGCTACACCTTC. It specifies CATARKGLNYGYTF.

The genes are TRBV13 and TRBJ2-1; D unclear. V was cut by 0 bases and J by 7 bases, with 7 bases left in between. The germline V gene has CDR1 PRHDT and CDR2 FYEKMQ (reference sequence). CDR3 size: 13 residues. As DNA, the CDR3 is TGTGCCAGCAGCTTAGGCCGGGTAAATGAGCAGTTCTTC. As protein: CASSLGRVNEQFF.